This T cell receptor beta chain was profiled in a study of post-analysis software for immune sequencing data. Findings and caveats of the study: Multiple sclerosis patients showed significantly lower normalized Chao1 diversity than controls did. In patients, TRBV5-6, TRBV5-1 and TRBV20-1 belonged to roughly 5 TRBV segments found more frequently than in controls.

Germline V lookup: CDR1 SGHRS, CDR2 YFSETQ. There are 15 residues in the CDR3. Note on this clonotype: The antigen is unknown.

The TCR beta cDNA libraries contained unique molecular identifiers. From around 1 to 9.1 million T cells, 400,000 to 550,000 cDNA molecules were obtained. In TCRdb, the PCR reads were re-called with MiXCR into one record per CDR3 protein. The table shows more than 450,000 distinct CDR3 sequences, with around 44% occurring only once. The gene calls are TRBV5-1 and TRBJ2-4, with D perhaps TRBD1 (6 bases). The DNA end lines up better with TRBJ2-7; the J call may be wrong. The sequence was collected from a girl aged 10-17 years with multiple sclerosis. Material: blood. The CDR3 coding sequence is TGCGCCAGCAGCCAAACCGGGACACTCTCCTACGAGCAGTACTTC. This gives the protein CASSQTGTLSYEQYF.